This T cell receptor beta chain was observed in a study of T-cell memory formation after mild COVID-19. Across the study: Largely donor-specific sequence clusters came from a couple of donors.

Findings of the study overall: Contracting CD4+ clones were located mainly in CM and EM, and CD8+ clones in EMRA.

V was pared by 4 bases and J by 5 bases, with 9 bases between. The CDR3 runs 12 residues. CDR1 is MNHEY and CDR2 is SVGAGI in the germline V gene. A few counts support this clonotype. The antigen is unknown. TCR alpha and TCR beta cDNA libraries carrying sample barcodes and UMIs came from 5'RACE with constant-segment primers. TCRdb redid the calling of the 5' RACE reads with MiXCR, one entry per CDR3 protein. The profile shows about 470,000 distinct CDR3 sequences, about 23% of them singletons. This TCR derives from an adult woman who had mild COVID-19 (a few samples of this study predate the infection). Cell type and time point are not known. The chain links TRBV6-5 to TRBJ2-7, with D unresolved. The sequenced sample consisted of PBMCs or a T cell subset sorted from them (not recorded which). The CDR3 sequence is CASSSQSDEQYF. The CDR3 DNA reads TGTGCCAGCAGTTCACAATCGGACGAGCAGTACTTC.